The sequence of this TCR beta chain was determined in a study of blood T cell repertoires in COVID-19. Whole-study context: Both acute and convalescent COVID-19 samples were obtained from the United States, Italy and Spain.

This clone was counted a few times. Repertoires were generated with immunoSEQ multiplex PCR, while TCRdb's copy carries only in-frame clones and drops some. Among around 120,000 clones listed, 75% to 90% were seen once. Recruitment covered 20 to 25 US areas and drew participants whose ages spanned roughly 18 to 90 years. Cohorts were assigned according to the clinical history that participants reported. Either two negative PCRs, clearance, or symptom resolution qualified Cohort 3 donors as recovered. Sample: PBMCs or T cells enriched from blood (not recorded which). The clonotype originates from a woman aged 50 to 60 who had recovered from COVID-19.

CDR3 DNA sequence: TGTGCCATCAGTAATGGACTAGCGGGGGAAAGGAACGACGAGCAGTACTTC. Its protein product is CAISNGLAGERNDEQYF. The chain employs TRBV10-3 and TRBJ2-7, with 13 positions matching TRBD2. With 5 bases clipped from V and 5 bases from J, the junction kept 12 bases outside the gene matches. CDR3 size: 17 residues. Germline V lookup: CDR1 ENHRY, CDR2 SYGVKD.